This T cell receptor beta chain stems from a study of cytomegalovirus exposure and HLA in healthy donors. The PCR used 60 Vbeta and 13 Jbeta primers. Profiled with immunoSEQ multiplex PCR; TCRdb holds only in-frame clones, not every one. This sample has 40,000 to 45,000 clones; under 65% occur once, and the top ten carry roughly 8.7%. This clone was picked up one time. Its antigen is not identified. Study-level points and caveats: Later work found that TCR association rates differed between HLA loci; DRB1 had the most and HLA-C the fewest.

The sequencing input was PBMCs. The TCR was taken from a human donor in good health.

The CDR3, as DNA: TGTGCCACAAATGGAGGGCCCAGCCGCGATCAGCCCCAGCATTTT. Translated, it gives CATNGGPSRDQPQHF. The chain combines TRBV30 with TRBJ1-5; D is unclear. The CDR3 runs to 15 residues. The ends were cut back, 8 bases at V and 5 bases at J, with 22 bases in the middle. Germline CDR1 is GTSNPN and CDR2 is SVGIG (reference sequence).